Following are 2 T cell receptor beta chains from one sample sequenced in a study of T-cell memory formation after mild COVID-19. TCRdb independently ran MiXCR on the 5' RACE reads; one entry per CDR3 protein. The sample includes 150,000 to 200,000 distinct CDR3 sequences, 11% of them seen just once. Sequencing used PBMCs or a T cell subset sorted from them (not recorded which). The receptors here all came from a man between 18 and 35 years old who had mild COVID-19 (a few samples of this study predate the infection). Cell type and time point are not known.

The rearrangement uses TRBV2 and TRBJ2-1; 9 bases map to TRBD2. The germline CDR1 and CDR2 sequences are SNHLY and FYNNEI. The CDR3 has 14 residues. Trimming took 8 bases from V and 6 from J; bases not matched to a gene: 8. The CDR3 is CASQPGLASNEQFF. The CDR3 DNA is TGTGCCAGCCAACCGGGACTAGCCTCCAATGAGCAGTTCTTC. The full variable domain, completed using reference TRBV2 and TRBJ2-1, is EPEVTQTPSHQVTQMGQEVILRCVPISNHLYFYWYRQILGQKVEFLVSFYNNEISEKSEIFDDQFSVERPDGSNFTLKIRSTKLEDSAMYFCASQPGLASNEQFFGPGTRLTVL.

The V and J genes are TRBV2 and TRBJ1-6; D perhaps matches TRBD1 (5 bases). Germline CDR1 SNHLY, CDR2 FYNNEI. V gave up 5 bases and J gave up 7 bases, with 9 bases separating them. The CDR3 has 13 residues. CDR3 region: CASSPEGNSPLHF. CDR3 DNA: TGTGCCAGCAGTCCTGAGGGGAATTCACCCCTCCACTTT.